These 26 T cell receptor beta chains share one sample of origin, sequenced in a study of shared T cell receptors in the human thymus. This table comes from immunoSEQ multiplex PCR, and its TCRdb copy is limited to in-frame clones, with some not included. The sample has just under 550,000 clones, 70% to 80% seen once. These same records also appear under a second study, on human thymus T cells.

The sample was thymocytes. The receptors stem from a boy less than two years old with a congenital heart defect.

V and J are TRBV19 and TRBJ2-5; a weak D match, TRBD1 (6 bases). Germline CDR1 and CDR2: LNHDA and SQIVND (reference sequence). This CDR3 is 17 amino acids long. Trimming removed 4 bases at V and 9 bases at J, with 27 bases between. For the CDR3, the DNA is TGTGCCAGTAGTACAATACGAGGACAGAGCATTAAGAAGGCCCAGTACTTC. Amino acids: CASSTIRGQSIKKAQYF.

This chain joins TRBV30 and TRBJ2-1; D remains ambiguous. CDR1 is GTSNPN and CDR2 is SVGIG in the germline V gene (reference sequence). Trimming shortened V by 1 base and J by 0 bases, and 4 bases separated the two germline ends. This CDR3 spans 13 amino acids. CDR3 sequence reads: CAWSGSSYNEQFF. CDR3 nucleotide sequence: TGTGCCTGGAGTGGGAGCTCCTACAATGAGCAGTTCTTC.

The chain employs TRBV4-2 and TRBJ2-7; 10 nucleotides align to TRBD2. CDR3 size: 18 residues. Germline values: CDR1 LGHNA, CDR2 YNFKEQ. Unmatched junction bases numbered 10, after V lost 0 bases and J lost 2 bases. The CDR3 sequence is CASSQELRGLADTYEQYF. For the CDR3, the DNA is TGTGCCAGCAGCCAAGAATTGCGCGGACTAGCGGATACCTACGAGCAGTACTTC.

In this sample, this clone turned up a few times. The rearrangement uses TRBV5-5 and TRBJ2-7, with 10 bases lining up with TRBD2. This CDR3 region has 17 residues. Trimming at V came to 3 bases and at J to 9 bases, leaving 18 bases not matched to a gene. CDR1 and CDR2 (germline): SGHKS, YYEKEE (reference sequence). CDR3 sequence: CASSSGRGGLAGDGQYF. CDR3 bases: TGTGCCAGCAGCTCGGGCAGGGGTGGGCTAGCGGGAGATGGGCAGTACTTC.

The genes are TRBV7-9 and TRBJ1-3, with 9 bases fitting TRBD1. J was trimmed by 3 bases and V by 5 bases; bases with no gene match: 14. The CDR3 loop spans 18 amino acids. Per germline, CDR1 SEHNR and CDR2 FQNEAQ (reference sequence). Written as DNA, the CDR3 is TGTGCCAGCAGCCTTGGACTACAGGGGGCGCGTTTTGGAAACACCATATATTTT. It is translated as CASSLGLQGARFGNTIYF.

The chain is built from TRBV11-2 and TRBJ1-1, with 11 bases fitting TRBD1. V shed 5 bases, J shed 5 bases, and the junction held 7 bases outside the gene matches. Germline-derived CDR1 and CDR2 are SGHAT and FQNNGV. The CDR3 spans 15 residues. The CDR3 DNA follows: TGTGCCAGCAGCCGAGGACAGGGGGCCGAGACTGAAGCTTTCTTT. It yields the protein CASSRGQGAETEAFF.

A word on this clone: The DNA is omitted, as the CDR3 cannot be located on it reliably, and the CDR3 follows TCRdb's listing. This chain uses TRBV4-1 with TRBJ1-4; TRBD1 was called by the table and not checked on the DNA. The germline V gene has CDR1 MGHRA and CDR2 YSYEKL. Including both end residues, the CDR3 is 18 amino acids long. The CDR3 is CASSQDSGQGATNEKLFF.

The gene calls are TRBV27 and TRBJ2-7; tentatively, D is TRBD1 (6 bases). This CDR3 is 19 amino acids long. Germline assignment: CDR1 MNHEY and CDR2 SMNVEV (reference sequence). Trimming removed 9 bases at V and 2 bases at J, with 32 bases between. In DNA, the CDR3 is TGTGCCAGTCTAGGGGTTCGGACGGGACACCCGGCTGTGGCCTACGAGCAGTACTTC. Amino acid sequence: CASLGVRTGHPAVAYEQYF.

The chain has TRBV28 and TRBJ1-2; D perhaps matches TRBD1 (6 bases). The germline CDR1 and CDR2 sequences are MDHEN and SYDVKM. With 5 bases removed from V and 6 bases from J, the gap between germline ends came to 19 bases. This CDR3 spans 15 amino acids. CDR3 region: CASSPLQGWVDGYTF. In DNA, the CDR3 is TGTGCCAGCAGTCCCCTACAGGGTTGGGTAGATGGCTACACCTTC.

This clone was recorded a few times. The CDR3 sequence: CASSPPWLAGAGRDEQFF. The CDR3 nucleotides are TGTGCCAGCTCACCACCGTGGCTAGCGGGAGCCGGTCGGGATGAGCAGTTCTTC. The chain combines TRBV18 with TRBJ2-1, with TRBD2 matching 10 bases. With V trimmed by 0 bases and J by 8 bases, 13 bases remained unmatched. The CDR3 covers 18 residues. CDR1 and CDR2 (germline): KGHSH, LQKENI.

This rearrangement joins TRBV4-3 to TRBJ2-7; D call uncertain. The germline V and J ends were trimmed by 0 bases and 4 bases, with 16 bases remaining between them. The CDR3 spans 16 residues. In germline, CDR1 is LGHNA, CDR2 YSLEER. The CDR3 sequence is CASSQDRTAAFYEQYF. The CDR3 nucleotides are TGCGCCAGCAGCCAAGATAGAACCGCGGCCTTTTACGAGCAGTACTTC.

V and J are TRBV6-1 and TRBJ2-7, with D uncertain. Germline values: CDR1 MNHNS, CDR2 SASEGT. The CDR3 consists of 14 residues. The germline V and J ends were trimmed by 2 bases and 3 bases, with 11 bases remaining between them. CDR3: CASSEYVGCYEQYF. For the CDR3, the DNA is TGTGCCAGCAGTGAATACGTCGGTTGCTACGAGCAGTACTTC.

This clone has more than one count but fewer than ten. The chain employs TRBV11-2 and TRBJ2-7; TRBD1 matches 8 bases. Trimming removed 1 base from V and 1 base from J; junction bases left unmatched: 3. The CDR3 spans 15 residues. Germline CDR1 reads SGHAT; CDR2 reads FQNNGV. The CDR3 bases are TGTGCCAGCAGCTTAGGCAGGGGGCGGTCCTACGAGCAGTACTTC. Protein sequence: CASSLGRGRSYEQYF.

V usage is TRBV5-6 and J usage is TRBJ1-4; the D gene is possibly TRBD1 (5 bases). Trimming left V 4 bases short and J 0 bases short, with 19 bases between. The CDR3 has 18 residues. Germline V gene lookup returns CDR1 SGHDT and CDR2 YYEEEE. CDR3 in amino acids: CASSPWAREGTTNEKLFF. The DNA of the CDR3 is TGTGCCAGCAGCCCCTGGGCCAGGGAGGGTACAACTAATGAAAAACTGTTTTTT.

V usage is TRBV10-3 and J usage is TRBJ2-1; 7 nucleotides line up with TRBD1. J lost 8 bases, V lost 7 bases, and 17 bases had no gene match. Germline loops: CDR1 ENHRY, CDR2 SYGVKD. CDR3 size: 16 residues. The CDR3: CAIKGAEGSQGDEQFF. The DNA of the CDR3 is TGTGCCATCAAGGGAGCGGAAGGCTCCCAGGGGGATGAGCAGTTCTTC.

In its sample, this clone was seen a few times. This chain connects TRBV19 to TRBJ2-1; TRBD1 agrees at 9 bases. This CDR3 comprises 16 residues. V trimming: 0 bases; J trimming: 5 bases; junction bases outside the gene matches: 5. The V gene's germline CDR1 is LNHDA and CDR2 SQIVND (reference sequence). In DNA, the CDR3 is TGTGCCAGTAGTATAGACTCGGGACAGGGACACAATGAGCAGTTCTTC. Translated, it gives CASSIDSGQGHNEQFF. Filled out from reference TRBV19 and TRBJ2-1, the complete variable domain reads DGGITQSPKYLFRKEGQNVTLSCEQNLNHDAMYWYRQDPGQGLRLIYYSQIVNDFQKGDIAEGYSVSREKKESFPLTVTSAQKNPTAFYLCASSIDSGQGHNEQFFGPGTRLTVL.

This clone appeared a single time. The rearrangement joins TRBV4-3 to TRBJ2-7; D perhaps matches TRBD2 (5 bases). This CDR3 comprises 17 residues. From germline, CDR1 is LGHNA and CDR2 YSLEER. V dropped 1 base and J dropped 0 bases, with 16 bases sitting between them. CDR3 sequence reads: CASSQAQDGVSSYEQYF. The CDR3 nucleotides read TGCGCCAGCAGCCAAGCCCAGGACGGGGTGAGCTCCTACGAGCAGTACTTC.

The chain couples TRBV2 to TRBJ2-7; 10 bases align to TRBD2. This CDR3 is 13 amino acids long. After removal of 6 bases from V and 6 bases from J, the junction contained 5 bases not matched to a gene. CDR1 SNHLY and CDR2 FYNNEI come from the germline V gene. The CDR3: CASRLAGVSEQYF. The CDR3 DNA reads TGTGCCAGCAGGCTAGCGGGAGTCTCCGAGCAGTACTTC.

The V call is TRBV7-8, the J call TRBJ2-2; no firm D call. The CDR3 has 15 amino acids. V lost 0 bases, J lost 2 bases, and 7 bases lay in between. The germline V gene has CDR1 SGHVS and CDR2 FQNEAQ. This CDR3 reads CASSLAGPNTGELFF. CDR3 sequence (DNA): TGTGCCAGCAGCTTAGCGGGCCCAAACACCGGGGAGCTGTTTTTT.

The chain carries TRBV7-9 and TRBJ1-1, with 9 bases aligning to TRBD1. CDR1 is SEHNR, CDR2 FQNEAQ, per germline (reference sequence). Trimming cost V 4 bases and J 12 bases; bases outside gene matches: 12. This CDR3 has 14 amino acids. CDR3 DNA sequence: TGTGCCAGCAGCTCACAGGGGGCCCCCACTATGTCTTTCTTT. Translated, it gives CASSSQGAPTMSFF.

The rearrangement uses TRBV30 and TRBJ1-2; a possible D gene is TRBD1 (6 bases). Deletions cut 0 bases from V and 8 bases from J, with 7 bases between. The CDR3 is 11 amino acids. Per the germline V gene, CDR1 is GTSNPN and CDR2 is SVGIG (reference sequence). The CDR3 region has the DNA TGTGCCTGGAGTGTCGGACAGGGCTACACCTTC. This encodes CAWSVGQGYTF.

The V and J genes are TRBV11-2 and TRBJ2-5, with 7 bases lining up with TRBD2. The CDR3 has 19 residues. The V gene end was trimmed by 5 bases and the J gene end by 1 base; junction bases not matched to a gene: 19. The V gene's germline CDR1 is SGHAT and CDR2 FQNNGV. CDR3 amino acids: CASSHRTGGREVCQETQYF. DNA of the CDR3: TGTGCCAGCAGCCATCGGACGGGCGGACGGGAGGTCTGCCAAGAGACCCAGTACTTC.

This sequence joins TRBV6-4 and TRBJ2-1, with 11 positions matching TRBD1. This CDR3 is built from 18 residues. Trimming cost V 5 bases and J 0 bases; bases outside gene matches: 9. CDR1 and CDR2 (germline): MRHNA, SNTAGT. CDR3 sequence (DNA): TGTGCCAGCAGTACCGGGACAGGGGGTGCATCCTCCTACAATGAGCAGTTCTTC. Amino acid sequence: CASSTGTGGASSYNEQFF.

The chain has TRBV5-8 and TRBJ2-2; 9 bases line up with TRBD1. The CDR3 totals 19 residues. Trimming at V came to 4 bases and at J to 7 bases, leaving 20 bases not matched to a gene. Germline CDR1 reads SGHTS; CDR2 reads YDEGEE. CDR3 amino acids: CASSPPLNTYRGRSGELFF. The CDR3 bases are TGTGCCAGCAGCCCCCCCTTAAATACCTACAGGGGGCGAAGCGGGGAGCTGTTTTTT.

The chain uses TRBV6-4 and TRBJ2-1; D possibly corresponds to TRBD2 (6 bases). This CDR3 is built from 15 residues. Germline V gene lookup returns CDR1 MRHNA and CDR2 SNTAGT. Between the trimmed V and J ends, which lost 4 bases and 7 bases, there was a span of 17 bases. As DNA, the CDR3 is TGTGCCAGCAGTGTCCCCCGGGGGTCCTCTAATGAGCAGTTCTTC. This codes for CASSVPRGSSNEQFF.

This clone was recorded only once. The V and J genes are TRBV19 and TRBJ2-7, with a possible D match to TRBD2 (5 bases). CDR3 size: 14 residues. The germline V gene encodes CDR1 LNHDA and CDR2 SQIVND (reference sequence). The V end was cut by 7 bases, the J end by 4 bases, with 17 bases between. The CDR3 spells CASTPTDWRYEQYF. In nucleotides, the CDR3 is TGTGCCAGTACACCGACGGACTGGCGATACGAGCAGTACTTC. Full variable domain (missing parts from reference TRBV19 and TRBJ2-7): DGGITQSPKYLFRKEGQNVTLSCEQNLNHDAMYWYRQDPGQGLRLIYYSQIVNDFQKGDIAEGYSVSREKKESFPLTVTSAQKNPTAFYLCASTPTDWRYEQYFGPGTRLTVT.